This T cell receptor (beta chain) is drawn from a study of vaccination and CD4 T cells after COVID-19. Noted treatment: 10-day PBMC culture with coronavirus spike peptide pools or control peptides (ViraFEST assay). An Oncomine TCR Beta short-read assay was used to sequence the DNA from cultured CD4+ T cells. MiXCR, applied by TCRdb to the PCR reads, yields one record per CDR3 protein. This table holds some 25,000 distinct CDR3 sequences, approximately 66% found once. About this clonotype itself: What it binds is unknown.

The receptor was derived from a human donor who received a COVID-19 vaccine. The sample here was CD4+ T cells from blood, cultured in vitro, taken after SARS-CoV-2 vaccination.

CDR3 nucleotide sequence: TGTGCCAGTAGTAGGGGCCTCGGACAGGGCCGGGAGACCCAGTACTTC. Translating gives CASSRGLGQGRETQYF. The chain carries TRBV19 and TRBJ2-5, with TRBD1 matching 8 bases. With V trimmed by 4 bases and J by 5 bases, 12 bases remained unmatched. The V gene's germline CDR1 is LNHDA and CDR2 SQIVND (reference sequence). The CDR3 has 16 amino acids.